This T cell receptor beta chain is drawn from a study of T cells in Graves' hyperthyroidism and ophthalmopathy. The PBMCs had their origin in approximately 10 ml of fresh peripheral blood. RNA transcripts provided the source from which TCR beta CDR3 regions were amplified. When the TCR CDR3 underwent first-round RT-PCR, the HTBI primer set was used. One entry per CDR3 protein results from TCRdb running MiXCR on the multiplex PCR reads. The table has around 720,000 distinct CDR3 sequences, just over 35% seen once. The sample holds many counts of this clonotype. Its antigen remains unknown. Findings of the study overall: From stable hyperthyroidism, ophthalmopathy was set apart by a 13 V-J model.

CDR3 size: 14 residues. The V gene lost 1 base and the J gene lost 3 bases, with 9 bases spanning the gap. The clonotype was recovered from a woman between 40 and 50 years old with Graves' hyperthyroidism. Sequenced input: blood. The chain joins TRBV12-3 or TRBV12-4 to TRBJ1-2; possible D gene TRBD1, 6 bases. CDR3 in amino acids: CASSLGTEYYGYTF. CDR3 coding DNA: TGTGCCAGCAGTTTAGGGACAGAGTACTATGGCTACACCTTC.